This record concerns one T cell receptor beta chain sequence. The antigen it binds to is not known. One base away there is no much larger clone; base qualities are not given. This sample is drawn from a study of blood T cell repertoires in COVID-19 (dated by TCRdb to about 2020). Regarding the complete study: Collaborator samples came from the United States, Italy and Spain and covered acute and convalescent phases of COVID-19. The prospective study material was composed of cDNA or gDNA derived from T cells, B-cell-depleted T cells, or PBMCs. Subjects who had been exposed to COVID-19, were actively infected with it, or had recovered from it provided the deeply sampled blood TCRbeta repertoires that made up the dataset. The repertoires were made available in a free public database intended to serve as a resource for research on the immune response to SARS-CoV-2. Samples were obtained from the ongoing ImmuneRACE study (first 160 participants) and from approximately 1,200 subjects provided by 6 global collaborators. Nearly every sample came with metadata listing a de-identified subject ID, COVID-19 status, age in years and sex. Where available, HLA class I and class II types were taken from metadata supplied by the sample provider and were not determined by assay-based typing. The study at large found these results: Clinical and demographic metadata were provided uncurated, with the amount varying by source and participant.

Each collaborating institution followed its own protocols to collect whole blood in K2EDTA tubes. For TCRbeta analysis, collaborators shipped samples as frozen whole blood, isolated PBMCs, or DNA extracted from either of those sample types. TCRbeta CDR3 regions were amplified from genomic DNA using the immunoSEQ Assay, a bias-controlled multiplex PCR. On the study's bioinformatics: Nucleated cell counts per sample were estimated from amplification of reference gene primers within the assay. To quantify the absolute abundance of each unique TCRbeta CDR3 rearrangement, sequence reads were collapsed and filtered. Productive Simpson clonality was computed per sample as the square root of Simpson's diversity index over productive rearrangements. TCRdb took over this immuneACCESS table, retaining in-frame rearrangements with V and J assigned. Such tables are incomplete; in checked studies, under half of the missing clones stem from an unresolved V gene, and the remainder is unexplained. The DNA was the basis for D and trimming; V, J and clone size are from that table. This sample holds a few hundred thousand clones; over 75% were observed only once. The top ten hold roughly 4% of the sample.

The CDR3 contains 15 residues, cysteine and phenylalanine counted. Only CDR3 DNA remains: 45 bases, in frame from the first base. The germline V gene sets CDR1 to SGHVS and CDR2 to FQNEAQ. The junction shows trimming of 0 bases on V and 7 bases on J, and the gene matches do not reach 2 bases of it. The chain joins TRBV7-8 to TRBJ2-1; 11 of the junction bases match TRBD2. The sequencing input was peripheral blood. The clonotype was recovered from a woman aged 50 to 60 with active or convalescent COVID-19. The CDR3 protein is CASSLAPSGGNEQFF. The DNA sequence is TGTGCCAGCAGCTTAGCTCCTAGCGGGGGGAATGAGCAGTTCTTC.